This T cell receptor (beta chain) was profiled in a study of graft-versus-host responses after intestinal transplantation. About this clone itself: What it binds is unknown.

TCRdb keeps only in-frame clones here, not all; method: immunoSEQ multiplex PCR. The sample records approximately 110,000 clones, about 92% being singletons. Germline-derived CDR1 and CDR2 are WNHNN and SYGVQD (reference sequence). V lost 1 base and J lost 0, with 9 bases in between. CDR3 size: 15 residues. The chain couples TRBV10-1 to TRBJ1-1; D unresolved. The source of this sequence is a human donor who was the organ donor for an intestinal transplant. The sequenced sample was unstimulated CD4+ T cells sorted from spleen or lymph node cells, obtained before transplant. The CDR3 DNA is TGCGCCAGCAGTGAGTACCCAGCGATGAACACTGAAGCTTTCTTT. It translates to CASSEYPAMNTEAFF.